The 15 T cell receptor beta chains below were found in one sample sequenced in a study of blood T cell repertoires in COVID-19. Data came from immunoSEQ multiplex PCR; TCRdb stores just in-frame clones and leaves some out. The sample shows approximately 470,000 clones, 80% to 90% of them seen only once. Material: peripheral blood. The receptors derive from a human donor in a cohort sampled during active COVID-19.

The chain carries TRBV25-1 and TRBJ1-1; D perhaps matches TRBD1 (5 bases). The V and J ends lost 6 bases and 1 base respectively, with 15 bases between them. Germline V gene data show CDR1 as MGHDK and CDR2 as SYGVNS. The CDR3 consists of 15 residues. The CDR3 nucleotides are TGTGCCAGCAGAAGGTCGGGGGTCCCGAACACTGAAGCTTTCTTT. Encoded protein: CASRRSGVPNTEAFF.

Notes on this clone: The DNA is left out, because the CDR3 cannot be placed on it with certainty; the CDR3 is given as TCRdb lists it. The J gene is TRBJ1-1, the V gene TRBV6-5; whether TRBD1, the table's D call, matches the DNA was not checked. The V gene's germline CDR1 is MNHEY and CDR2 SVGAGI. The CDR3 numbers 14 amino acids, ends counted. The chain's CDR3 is CASSSSTGSRRAFF.

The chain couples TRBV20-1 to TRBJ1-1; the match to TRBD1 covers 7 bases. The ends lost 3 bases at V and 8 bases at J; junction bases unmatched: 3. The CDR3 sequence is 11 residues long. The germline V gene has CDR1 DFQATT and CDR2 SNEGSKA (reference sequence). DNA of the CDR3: TGCAGTGCTAGGGTCAGGGGGGAAGCTTTCTTT. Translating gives CSARVRGEAFF.

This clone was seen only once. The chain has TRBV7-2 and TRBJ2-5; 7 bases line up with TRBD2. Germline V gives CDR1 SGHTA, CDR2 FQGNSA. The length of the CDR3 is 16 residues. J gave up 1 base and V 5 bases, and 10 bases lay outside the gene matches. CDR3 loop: CASSPRRVAGQETQYF. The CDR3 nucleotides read TGTGCCAGCAGCCCGAGAAGGGTAGCGGGCCAAGAGACCCAGTACTTC.

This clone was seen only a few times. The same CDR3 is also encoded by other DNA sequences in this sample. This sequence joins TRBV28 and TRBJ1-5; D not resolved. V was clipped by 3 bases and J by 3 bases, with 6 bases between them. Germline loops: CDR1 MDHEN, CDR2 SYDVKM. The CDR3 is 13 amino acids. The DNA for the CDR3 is TGTGCCAGCAGTTTCCCCCTCAATCAGCCCCAGCATTTT. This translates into CASSFPLNQPQHF.

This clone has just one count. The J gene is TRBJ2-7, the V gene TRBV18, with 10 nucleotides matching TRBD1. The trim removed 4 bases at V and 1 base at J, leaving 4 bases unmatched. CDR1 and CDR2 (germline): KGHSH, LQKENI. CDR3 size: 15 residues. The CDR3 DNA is TGTGCCAGCTCACTAACGGGACAGGGGTCCTACGAGCAGTACTTC. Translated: CASSLTGQGSYEQYF.

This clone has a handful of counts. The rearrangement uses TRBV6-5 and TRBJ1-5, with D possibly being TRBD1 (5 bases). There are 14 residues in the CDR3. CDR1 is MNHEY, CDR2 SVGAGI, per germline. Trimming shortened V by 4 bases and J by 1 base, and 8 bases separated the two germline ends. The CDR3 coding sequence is TGTGCCAGCAGTTCGGCAGGGAGCAATCAGCCCCAGCATTTT. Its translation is CASSSAGSNQPQHF.

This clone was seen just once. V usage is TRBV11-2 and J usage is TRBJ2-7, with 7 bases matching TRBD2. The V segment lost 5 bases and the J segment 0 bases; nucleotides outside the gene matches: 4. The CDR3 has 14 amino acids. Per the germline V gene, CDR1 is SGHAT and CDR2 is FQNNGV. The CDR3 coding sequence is TGTGCCAGCAGCCTCGGGACTACCTCCTACGAGCAGTACTTC. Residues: CASSLGTTSYEQYF.

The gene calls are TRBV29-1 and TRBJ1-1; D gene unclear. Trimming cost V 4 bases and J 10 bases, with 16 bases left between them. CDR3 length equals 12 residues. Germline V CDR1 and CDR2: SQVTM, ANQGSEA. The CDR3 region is CSVGLDWAGAFF. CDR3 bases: TGCAGCGTTGGATTGGATTGGGCAGGAGCTTTCTTT.

DNA for the CDR3: TGTGCCAGCAGCCAAGAGGCCTGGAGCTCTGGAAACACCATATATTTT. Its protein is CASSQEAWSSGNTIYF. The V call is TRBV3-1 (or the pseudogene TRBV3-2), the J call TRBJ1-3; D is undetermined. V was shortened by 0 bases and J by 0 bases, with 9 bases between the two germline ends. Germline CDR1 reads LGHDT; CDR2 reads YNNKEL (reference sequence). CDR3 size: 16 residues.

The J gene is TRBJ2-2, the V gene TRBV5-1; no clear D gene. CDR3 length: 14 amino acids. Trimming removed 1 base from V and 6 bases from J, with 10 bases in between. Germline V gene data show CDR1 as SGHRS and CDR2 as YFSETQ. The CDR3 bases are TGCGCCAGCAGCTTGTATCAGAGCGCCGGGGAGCTGTTTTTT. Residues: CASSLYQSAGELFF. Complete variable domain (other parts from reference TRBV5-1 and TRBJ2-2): KAGVTQTPRYLIKTRGQQVTLSCSPISGHRSVSWYQQTPGQGLQFLFEYFSETQRNKGNFPGRFSGRQFSNSRSEMNVSTLELGDSALYLCASSLYQSAGELFFGEGSRLTVL.

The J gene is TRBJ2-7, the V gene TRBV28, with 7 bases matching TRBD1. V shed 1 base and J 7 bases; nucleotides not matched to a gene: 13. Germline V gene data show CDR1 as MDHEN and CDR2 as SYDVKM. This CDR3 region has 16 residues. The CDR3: CASSLSLGTALKEQYF. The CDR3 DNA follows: TGTGCCAGCAGTTTATCTCTCGGGACAGCCCTGAAAGAGCAGTACTTC.

CDR3 amino acids: CATVQRLAGNTGELFF. The CDR3 bases are TGTGCCACCGTCCAACGTCTAGCGGGGAACACCGGGGAGCTGTTTTTT. This sequence joins TRBV19 and TRBJ2-2; 8 positions agree with TRBD2. Losses at the gene ends were 10 bases for V and 1 base for J; bases not matched to a gene: 11. The V gene's germline CDR1 is LNHDA and CDR2 SQIVND (reference sequence). The CDR3 loop spans 16 amino acids.

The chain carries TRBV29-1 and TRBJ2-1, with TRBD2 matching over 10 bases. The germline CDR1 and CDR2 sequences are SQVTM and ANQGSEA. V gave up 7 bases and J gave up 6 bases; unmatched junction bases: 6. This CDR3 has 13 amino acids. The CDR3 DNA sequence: TGCAGCGCCGCTAGCGGGGGCATCAATGAGCAGTTCTTC. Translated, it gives CSAASGGINEQFF.

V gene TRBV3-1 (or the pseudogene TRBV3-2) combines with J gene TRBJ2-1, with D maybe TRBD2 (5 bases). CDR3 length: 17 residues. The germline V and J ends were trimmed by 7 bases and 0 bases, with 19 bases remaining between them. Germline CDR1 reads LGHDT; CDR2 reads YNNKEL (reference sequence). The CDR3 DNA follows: TGTGCCAGCACTGAGGGTAAGGAGACCCGCTCCTACAATGAGCAGTTCTTC. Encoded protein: CASTEGKETRSYNEQFF.